This T cell receptor beta chain was identified in a study of vaccination and CD4 T cells after COVID-19. About the study: The convalescent group had six males, four females, seven Caucasians, two Asians, one multiracial. Each individual in the study obtained two doses of BNT162b2 or mRNA-1273 vaccine. For post-vaccine samples, collection took place a median roughly 72 days after dose two, ranging from 14 to 241.

This CDR3 contains 13 residues. The germline gives CDR1 WSHSY, CDR2 SAAADI. Trimming at V came to 5 bases and at J to 6 bases, leaving 2 bases not matched to a gene. Sequencing of the DNA from cultured CD4+ T cells was carried out with the Oncomine TCR Beta short-read assay. MiXCR, run by TCRdb on the PCR reads, gives a single entry per CDR3 protein. The sample consists of around 19,000 distinct CDR3 sequences, roughly 54% of them appearing once. The sample's treatment: roughly ten-day PBMC culture with coronavirus spike peptide pools or control peptides (ViraFEST assay). Remarks on this clonotype: The antigen is not known.

V is TRBV10-2 and J is TRBJ1-2, with TRBD1 matching over 11 bases. The receptor comes from a human donor who had recovered from COVID-19. The material sequenced was CD4+ T cells from blood, cultured in vitro. DNA for the CDR3: TGCGCCAGCAGTAGGGACAGGGGGGATGGCTACACCTTC. This gives the protein CASSRDRGDGYTF.